These T cell receptor beta chains were read from a single sample in a study of OX40 agonist ivuxolimab in advanced cancers. The data were produced by immunoSEQ multiplex PCR, yet TCRdb's version contains in-frame clones alone and is incomplete. The sample lists tens of thousands of clones, about 89% occurring once. Sequenced material: CD4+ or CD8+ T cells sorted from blood, taken in a trial of the OX40 agonist ivuxolimab. The receptors were gathered from an adult with an advanced solid tumor such as melanoma, head and neck, liver or kidney cancer. CDR3s include the opening cysteine and the closing phenylalanine or tryptophan. The order of the fields is J gene, V gene, clone size, D gene, CDR3 protein, CDR3 DNA. The D gene is left open where the match is weak. Clone size is shown for a subset of rows, as once, few, many or a class of expanded clone.

TRBJ1-6,TRBV11-2,NA,TRBD1,CASSTDRGHSPLHF,TGTGCCAGCAGCACCGACAGGGGTCATTCACCCCTCCACTTT
TRBJ2-1,TRBV7-6,NA,NA,CASSQSGGGNEQFF,TGTGCCAGCAGCCAGTCCGGGGGCGGGAATGAGCAGTTCTTC
TRBJ1-5,TRBV5-5,NA,NA,CASSRDHSNQPQHF,TGTGCCAGCAGCCGCGACCATAGCAATCAGCCCCAGCATTTT
TRBJ1-5,TRBV4-1,NA,TRBD1,CASSQGLTGVYQPQHF,TGCGCCAGCAGCCAAGGACTGACAGGGGTTTATCAGCCCCAGCATTTT
TRBJ2-1,TRBV18,NA,NA,CASSPPAGWSGEQFF,TGTGCCAGCTCACCACCGGCGGGGTGGTCGGGTGAGCAGTTCTTC
TRBJ2-6,TRBV18,NA,TRBD1,CASPPPGQSSGANVLTF,TGTGCCAGCCCCCCACCGGGACAGAGCTCTGGGGCCAACGTCCTGACTTTC
TRBJ1-1,TRBV29-1,NA,NA,CSAAGMIEAFF,TGCAGCGCCGCAGGGATGATTGAAGCTTTCTTT
TRBJ1-2,TRBV7-9,NA,NA,CASSLADGDGYTF,TGTGCCAGCAGCTTAGCGGACGGGGATGGCTACACCTTC
TRBJ2-5,TRBV11-3,NA,NA,CASSLVVGEETQYF,TGTGCCAGCAGCTTAGTAGTTGGGGAGGAGACCCAGTACTTC
TRBJ1-2,TRBV5-4,NA,TRBD1,CASSLKTGAYGYTF,TGTGCCAGCAGCTTGAAAACAGGGGCCTATGGCTACACCTTC
TRBJ2-6,TRBV11-3,NA,NA,CASSSRQVKHARSGANVLTF,TGTGCCAGCAGCTCACGACAGGTAAAGCATGCGAGATCTGGGGCCAACGTCCTGACTTTC
TRBJ2-5,TRBV6-5,NA,NA,CASRGGRVETQYF,TGTGCCAGCCGCGGAGGGAGAGTAGAGACCCAGTACTTC
TRBJ2-1,TRBV5-4,NA,TRBD2,CASSLTSGVNEQFF,TGTGCCAGCAGCTTAACCAGCGGGGTTAATGAGCAGTTCTTC
TRBJ2-5,TRBV15,NA,TRBD2,CATSRATSGGKTQYF,TGTGCCACCAGCAGAGCCACTAGCGGGGGGAAGACCCAGTACTTC
TRBJ1-2,TRBV5-4,NA,TRBD1,CASRGQGVGYGYTF,TGTGCCAGCAGGGGACAGGGGGTCGGCTATGGCTACACCTTC
TRBJ1-2,TRBV4-3,NA,NA,CASSQEITLAERYTF,TGCGCCAGCAGCCAAGAGATCACATTGGCAGAGCGCTACACCTTC
TRBJ2-7,TRBV11-3,NA,TRBD1,CASSPGQGYFHF,TGTGCCAGCAGCCCGGGACAGGGTTATTTCCACTTC
TRBJ1-1,TRBV4-3,NA,NA,CASSQDRGGLLRTEAFF,TGCGCCAGCAGCCAAGATCGGGGAGGGCTTTTGCGGACTGAAGCTTTCTTT
TRBJ2-3,TRBV9,NA,TRBD2,CASRGTGGLGDTQYF,TGTGCCAGCAGGGGCACGGGGGGGCTAGGAGATACGCAGTATTTT
TRBJ1-5,TRBV6-5,NA,TRBD1,CASRQGSQPQHF,TGTGCCAGTCGACAGGGGTCCCAGCCCCAGCATTTT
TRBJ2-2,TRBV19,NA,NA,CASSFSNTGELFF,TGTGCCAGTAGTTTCAGTAACACCGGGGAGCTGTTTTTT
TRBJ2-5,TRBV18,NA,NA,CASSPPDGKTQYF,TGTGCCAGCTCACCACCGGATGGCAAGACCCAGTACTTC
TRBJ2-7,TRBV6-5,NA,TRBD2,CASSYPGTSGEQYF,TGTGCCAGCAGTTACCCCGGGACTAGCGGCGAGCAGTACTTC
TRBJ1-1,TRBV19,once,NA,CASRRGTNTEAFF,TGTGCCAGTAGAAGGGGCACCAACACTGAAGCTTTCTTT
TRBJ2-5,TRBV7-3,NA,NA,CASSPGTSGTQYF,TGTGCCAGCAGCCCTGGGACCAGCGGGACCCAGTACTTC
TRBJ1-4,TRBV5-1,NA,TRBD1,CASSPGTGGSEEKLFF,TGCGCCAGCAGCCCAGGGACAGGGGGCTCTGAGGAAAAACTGTTTTTT
TRBJ1-1,TRBV7-2,NA,NA,CASIVGAENTEAFF,TGTGCCAGCATTGTTGGGGCCGAGAACACTGAAGCTTTCTTT
TRBJ1-4,TRBV30,NA,TRBD1,CAWGTGLSNEKLFF,TGTGCCTGGGGGACAGGACTATCTAATGAAAAACTGTTTTTT
TRBJ1-4,TRBV27,NA,NA,CASSSRRGGKLFF,TGTGCCAGCAGTTCGCGAAGGGGGGGAAAACTGTTTTTT
TRBJ2-5,TRBV11-3,NA,NA,CASSSVSLYQETQYF,TGTGCCAGCAGCTCTGTGTCCCTGTACCAAGAGACCCAGTACTTC
TRBJ2-5,TRBV28,NA,NA,CASGVTTGRRYQETQYF,TGTGCCAGCGGGGTGACAACAGGTCGTCGGTACCAAGAGACCCAGTACTTC
TRBJ1-1,TRBV7-6,once,NA,CASSFRDTNTEAFF,TGTGCCAGCAGCTTCCGGGACACGAACACTGAAGCTTTCTTT
TRBJ1-1,TRBV5-4,NA,NA,CASSIAGRGAFF,TGTGCCAGCAGCATCGCCGGGCGCGGAGCTTTCTTT
TRBJ2-1,TRBV5-1,NA,TRBD1,CASSSEQGRNEQFF,TGCGCCAGCAGCTCGGAACAGGGGCGCAATGAGCAGTTCTTC
TRBJ2-2,TRBV25-1,NA,NA,CATSIFVAGELFF,TGTGCCACCAGCATATTCGTCGCCGGGGAGCTGTTTTTT
TRBJ2-2,TRBV5-4,NA,TRBD1,CASSTGDRWKGELFF,TGTGCCAGCAGCACAGGGGACAGGTGGAAGGGGGAGCTGTTTTTT
TRBJ2-1,TRBV15,NA,NA,CATRSRSATQLEQFF,TGTGCCACCAGGTCTCGATCAGCCACCCAACTTGAGCAGTTCTTC
TRBJ2-7,TRBV19,NA,NA,CASSISFDRAGSYEQYF,TGTGCCAGTAGTATCTCCTTCGACAGGGCGGGGTCCTACGAGCAGTACTTC
TRBJ2-5,TRBV7-2,NA,TRBD2,CASSLVLGGGYETQYF,TGTGCCAGCAGCTTAGTTCTTGGGGGAGGGTATGAGACCCAGTACTTC
TRBJ2-7,TRBV2,NA,NA,CASTGSSYEQYF,TGTGCCAGCACCGGGAGCTCCTACGAGCAGTACTTC
TRBJ2-5,TRBV6-1,once,TRBD1,CASSGQDRARETQYF,TGTGCCAGCAGTGGTCAGGACAGGGCAAGAGAGACCCAGTACTTC
TRBJ2-5,TRBV9,NA,NA,CASSVGPSQETQYF,TGTGCCAGCAGCGTAGGTCCGAGCCAAGAGACCCAGTACTTC
TRBJ2-1,TRBV19,few,NA,CASGPSGYNEQFF,TGTGCCAGTGGTCCGTCGGGCTACAATGAGCAGTTCTTC
TRBJ2-1,TRBV14,NA,TRBD2,CASSQDGTSGALVDMNEQFF,TGTGCCAGCAGCCAAGATGGGACTAGCGGAGCCCTAGTTGACATGAATGAGCAGTTCTTC
TRBJ1-4,TRBV28,NA,NA,CASRAGGLRNEKLFF,TGTGCCAGCCGGGCGGGAGGCCTAAGGAATGAAAAACTGTTTTTT